This T cell receptor (beta chain) was sequenced for a study of control samples from healthy donors and cancer patients. The data were produced by immunoSEQ multiplex PCR, yet TCRdb's version contains in-frame clones alone and is incomplete. The profile covers more than 110,000 clones, with about nine tenths appearing a single time and approximately 11% taken by the ten largest. This TCR was sampled from a man under 40 in good health. What was sequenced was blood.

The CDR3 DNA follows: TGTGCCAGCAGCACCCACGGCACAGGGCAGGGTTTGGCTTATCGGTTCTTC. Translated, it gives CASSTHGTGQGLAYRFF. The V call is TRBV9, the J call TRBJ2-1, with D maybe TRBD1 (6 bases). The CDR3 spans 17 residues. V was pared by 4 bases and J by 15 bases, with 32 bases between. CDR1 is SGDLS, CDR2 YYNGEE, per germline.